This TCR beta chain was sequenced in a study of long-term antiretroviral therapy in people with HIV. The wider study: The immediate-ART recommendation dates to 2015, and the earliest samples predate it by about a decade.

Comments on this clone: Its cognate antigen is unknown.

With V trimmed by 6 bases and J by 4 bases, 4 bases remained unmatched. The CDR3 sequence is 13 residues long. CDR1 and CDR2 from the germline V gene are SGHTS and YDEGEE. Investigators performed immunoSEQ version v3.0 at survey level. Sequencing aimed to cover roughly 35,000-50,000 T-cell genomes per sample. Sequencing used immunoSEQ multiplex PCR; TCRdb keeps in-frame clones, though not all of them. This table holds 38,000 or so clones, less than 95% found once. Study conclusions and caveats: When set beside controls, HIV repertoires had CDR3 length ranges that were narrower. Collection of the blood took place between about 2004 and 2017. The ART regimens in use then may have been less effective than current ones.

Sequenced here: unsorted PBMCs, sampled about 9.1 years after starting antiretroviral therapy. The chain links TRBV5-8 to TRBJ2-5; 9 bases match TRBD1. The TCR was taken from a man under 40 with HIV. CDR3 DNA: TGTGCCAGCAACAAGGGACAGGGAGAGACCCAGTACTTC. Its protein is CASNKGQGETQYF.